What follows are 21 T cell receptor beta chains derived from one specimen sequenced in a study of T cells in women clearing cervical HPV infection. Libraries were prepared by immunoSEQ multiplex PCR; TCRdb keeps only in-frame clonotypes and omits some of them. The sample data list about 23,000 clones. Input material: blood buffy coat. The receptors were sampled from a woman aged 18-70 years with a cervical HPV16 infection that either progressed to CIN3+ or cleared (not recorded which).

A remark on this clone: The read ends 3 residues early relative to the CDR3; the germline J gene fills the gap. The chain combines TRBV7-3 with TRBJ1-2; the D is unclear. Germline CDR1 reads SGHTA; CDR2 reads FQGTGA. This CDR3 is 14 amino acids long. The CDR3 loop reads CASSLTSSTDTYTF. The DNA read from the CDR3 is TGTGCCAGCAGCTTAACATCCAGCACAGATACC. The full variable domain, with the rest looked up from reference TRBV7-3 and TRBJ1-2, is GAGVSQTPSNKVTEKGKYVELRCDPISGHTALYWYRQSLGQGPEFLIYFQGTGAADDSGLPNDRFFAVRPEGSVSTLKIQRTERGDSAVYLCASSLTSSTDTYTFGSGTRLTVV.

A note on this clone: One end of the junction is discordant with germline, which a read error may explain. The read finishes 3 residues shy of the CDR3 end, and the germline J gene is used to complete it. This chain uses TRBV18 with TRBJ2-5, with 11 bases identical to TRBD2. This CDR3 contains 16 residues. Germline V lookup: CDR1 KGHSH, CDR2 LQKENI. CDR3 bases read: TGTGCCAGCTCGCCACTGACTAGCGGGATGGTGGAGACC. It is translated as CASSPLTSGMVET. The whole CDR3 sequence is CASSPLTSGMVETQYF. The full variable domain, with the rest looked up from reference TRBV18 and TRBJ2-5, is NAGVMQNPRHLVRRRGQEARLRCSPMKGHSHVYWYRQLPEEGLKFMVYLQKENIIDESGMPKERFSAEFPKEGPSILRIQQVVRGDSAAYFCASSPLTSGMVETQYFGPGTRLLVL.

Comments on this clone: The read is 3 residues too short to cover the CDR3 end, so that end is filled in from the germline J gene. J is TRBJ2-1 and V is TRBV5-1; maybe TRBD2 (5 bases). This CDR3 has 14 residues. Trimming removed 0 bases from V and 2 bases from J, with 6 bases in between. Germline V lookup: CDR1 SGHRS, CDR2 YFSETQ. This CDR3 is CASSLAGAYNEQFF. The CDR3 DNA, read in part, is TGCGCCAGCAGCTTGGCCGGGGCCTACAATGAG.

Worth noting for this clone: The read stops 3 residues short of the end of the CDR3; the missing end is completed from the germline J gene. The chain recombines TRBV20-1 with TRBJ2-1, with D possibly matching TRBD2 (6 bases). Trimming stripped 2 bases from V and 4 bases from J, with 9 bases between. Germline values: CDR1 DFQATT, CDR2 SNEGSKA (reference sequence). The CDR3 consists of 13 residues. CDR3 in amino acids: CSARRGLYNEQFF. The covered CDR3 bases are TGCAGTGCTAGACGGGGGTTATACAATGAG.

A remark on this clone: The read ends 3 residues early relative to the CDR3; the germline J gene fills the gap. The rearrangement joins TRBV7-3 to TRBJ1-1; no clear D. The germline CDR1 and CDR2 sequences are SGHTA and FQGTGA. V was pared by 4 bases and J by 4 bases, with 13 bases between. The CDR3 has 14 amino acids. The DNA read from the CDR3 is TGTGCCAGCAGCTCAGACGTGTCGGGCACTGAA. Translating it yields CASSSDVSGTE. The full CDR3 sequence reads CASSSDVSGTEAFF. Filled out from reference TRBV7-3 and TRBJ1-1, the complete variable domain reads GAGVSQTPSNKVTEKGKYVELRCDPISGHTALYWYRQSLGQGPEFLIYFQGTGAADDSGLPNDRFFAVRPEGSVSTLKIQRTERGDSAVYLCASSSDVSGTEAFFGQGTRLTVV.

Note on this clone: The read ends 3 residues shy of where the CDR3 ends; the end is completed using the germline J gene. The chain employs TRBV5-6 and TRBJ1-2, with D possibly being TRBD1 (5 bases). Germline CDR1 is SGHDT and CDR2 is YYEEEE. The CDR3 runs 11 residues. Incomplete CDR3 DNA: TGTGCCAGCAGTCGGGGGGATACC. Translating gives CASSRGDT. The full CDR3 is CASSRGDTYTF. Filled out from reference TRBV5-6 and TRBJ1-2, the complete variable domain reads DAGVTQSPTHLIKTRGQQVTLRCSPKSGHDTVSWYQQALGQGPQFIFQYYEEEERQRGNFPDRFSGHQFPNYSSELNVNALLLGDSALYLCASSRGDTYTFGSGTRLTVV.

A remark on this clone: Sequence at one end of the junction differs from germline and may be a read error. Other DNA sequences within the sample encode an identical CDR3. The CDR3 sequence is CASSPVTNGDTIYF. CDR3 DNA (partial): TGTGCCAGCTCCCCCGTTACCAATGGTGACACT. V usage is TRBV18 and J usage is TRBJ1-3; D not resolved. Read coverage stops 3 residues before the CDR3 terminus; the germline J gene supplies the remainder. Looked up from germline, CDR1 is KGHSH and CDR2 is LQKENI. The CDR3 totals 14 residues.

As concerns this clone: The read ends 3 residues before the CDR3 terminus; that terminus is restored from the germline J gene. V is TRBV6-2 or TRBV6-3 and J is TRBJ2-1; 13 bases fit TRBD2. The J segment lost 4 bases and the V segment lost 5 bases, leaving 8 bases of the junction unmatched. Germline CDR1 is MNHEY and CDR2 is SVGEGT. The CDR3 has 17 amino acids. CDR3 DNA (partial): TGTGCCAGCAGTCGCAGGACTAGCGGGAGTGCTTACAATGAG. Protein sequence: CASSRRTSGSAYNE. In full, the CDR3 is CASSRRTSGSAYNEQFF.

A remark on this clone: The CDR3 end is not reached by the read, which stops 3 residues before it; the germline J gene fills it in. The genes are TRBV14 and TRBJ2-5; no clear D. V was cut by 2 bases and J by 1 base, with 5 bases left in between. The CDR3 is 13 amino acids. Germline-derived CDR1 and CDR2 are SGHDN and FVKESK. The CDR3 loop reads CASSQNSQETQYF. CDR3 bases read: TGTGCCAGCAGCCAAAACAGCCAAGAGACC.

CDR3 DNA (partial): TGTGCCAGCAGCCCCCACGCCTCCCGACTCGGGACTCTCAATGAG. This sequence encodes CASSPHASRLGTLNE. The complete CDR3 sequence is CASSPHASRLGTLNEQFF. The J gene is TRBJ2-1, the V gene TRBV7-3; maybe TRBD2 (6 bases). The read ends 3 residues early relative to the CDR3; the germline J gene fills the gap. This CDR3 contains 18 residues. Trimming took 5 bases from V and 6 from J, leaving 26 bases between them. CDR1 is SGHTA and CDR2 is FQGTGA in the germline V gene. The entire variable domain, with the rest obtained from reference TRBV7-3 and TRBJ2-1, is as follows: GAGVSQTPSNKVTEKGKYVELRCDPISGHTALYWYRQSLGQGPEFLIYFQGTGAADDSGLPNDRFFAVRPEGSVSTLKIQRTERGDSAVYLCASSPHASRLGTLNEQFFGPGTRLTVL.

As regards this clone: The read falls 3 residues short of the CDR3 end, and the missing part is taken from the germline J gene. The chain has TRBV15 and TRBJ1-1; D is unresolved. The V end lost 0 bases, the J end lost 4 bases, and 9 bases lay between the germline ends. Germline CDR1 LNHNV, CDR2 YYDKDF (reference sequence). This CDR3 region has 14 residues. The chain's CDR3 is CATSRDRVGTEAFF. CDR3 bases read: TGTGCCACCAGCAGAGATCGGGTTGGCACTGAA.

Turning to this clone: The read halts 3 residues ahead of the CDR3 end, with the missing end drawn from the germline J gene. The V gene is TRBV19, the J gene TRBJ1-1, with 7 bases that match TRBD1. Germline-derived CDR1 and CDR2 are LNHDA and SQIVND (reference sequence). The CDR3 contains 14 residues. The V segment lost 6 bases and the J segment 1 base; nucleotides outside the gene matches: 5. The CDR3: CASRYRGPNTEAFF. The part of the CDR3 DNA that was read is TGTGCCAGTAGGTACAGGGGCCCGAACACTGAA.

Notes on this clone: The read ends 3 residues shy of where the CDR3 ends; the end is completed using the germline J gene. The J gene is TRBJ1-2, the V gene TRBV11-2, with a possible D match to TRBD1 (5 bases). V dropped 1 base and J dropped 4 bases, with 10 bases sitting between them. The CDR3 is 14 amino acids. Germline CDR1 reads SGHAT; CDR2 reads FQNNGV. CDR3 sequence reads: CASSLVGGSYGYTF. The CDR3 bases that were read are TGTGCCAGCAGCTTAGTGGGGGGTTCCTATGGC. The full variable domain, completed using reference TRBV11-2 and TRBJ1-2, is EAGVAQSPRYKIIEKRQSVAFWCNPISGHATLYWYQQILGQGPKLLIQFQNNGVVDDSQLPKDRFSAERLKGVDSTLKIQPAKLEDSAVYLCASSLVGGSYGYTFGSGTRLTVV.

Points on this clone: The read gets to within 3 residues of the CDR3 end, and the germline J gene fills in the rest. The V gene is TRBV7-3, the J gene TRBJ2-1; unclear D gene. Between the trimmed V and J ends, which lost 2 bases and 9 bases, there was a span of 11 bases. The CDR3 runs 13 residues. The germline gives CDR1 SGHTA, CDR2 FQGTGA. The CDR3 here is CASSLSSGSEQFF. Incomplete CDR3 DNA: TGTGCCAGCAGCTTATCTTCAGGAAGTGAG.

About this clone: The read falls 3 residues short of the CDR3 end, and the missing part is taken from the germline J gene. This chain uses TRBV2 with TRBJ1-4; perhaps TRBD1 as D (5 bases). This CDR3 is built from 15 residues. The V end was cut by 3 bases, the J end by 6 bases, with 14 bases between. Germline V gives CDR1 SNHLY, CDR2 FYNNEI. The CDR3 DNA, read in part, is TGTGCCAGCAGTGAGGCAGGGACTTGGGATGAAAAA. This encodes CASSEAGTWDEK. Given in full, the CDR3 is CASSEAGTWDEKLFF.

Worth noting for this clone: The read gets to within 3 residues of the CDR3 end, and the germline J gene fills in the rest. The chain links TRBV23-1 to TRBJ1-5; D uncertain. TRBV23-1 is an ORF; its function is uncertain. V was pared by 4 bases and J by 3 bases, with 13 bases between. This CDR3 is 15 amino acids long. CDR3 DNA, as far as it was read: TGCGCCAGCAGTCGTGTAGGGCTATTCAATCAGCCC. This sequence encodes CASSRVGLFNQP. The full CDR3 reads CASSRVGLFNQPQHF.

In regard to this clone: The read ends 3 residues early relative to the CDR3; the germline J gene fills the gap. This chain uses TRBV30 with TRBJ2-7; D is unclear. The germline V gene encodes CDR1 GTSNPN and CDR2 SVGIG (reference sequence). The CDR3 is 13 amino acids. Trimming stripped 4 bases from V and 0 bases from J, with 10 bases between. The CDR3 DNA, read in part, is TGTGCCTGGAATGCACTGAACTCCTACGAG. Amino acids: CAWNALNSYE. The CDR3 as a whole reads CAWNALNSYEQYF.

In the case of this clone: The sequenced fragment ends 3 residues before the CDR3 boundary, so the rest is inferred from the germline J gene. This chain uses TRBV2 with TRBJ1-1; no definite D call. The germline gives CDR1 SNHLY, CDR2 FYNNEI. The CDR3 loop spans 13 amino acids. Trimming removed 7 bases from V and 4 bases from J, with 13 bases in between. The part of the CDR3 DNA that was read is TGTGCCAGCAATCGAGAACCCAGCACTGAA. Its protein product is CASNREPSTE. The full CDR3 is CASNREPSTEAFF.

Of note for this clone: Coverage ceases 3 residues before the CDR3 finishes, and the germline J gene fills in the end. V and J are TRBV7-9 and TRBJ2-2; TRBD1 matches at 10 bases. Germline V gives CDR1 SEHNR, CDR2 FQNEAQ (reference sequence). The length of the CDR3 is 15 residues. This chain's CDR3 is CASTRQGALGEKLFF. CDR3 DNA (partial): TGTGCCAGCACCAGACAGGGGGCCCTTGGTGAAAAG. Filled out from reference TRBV7-9 and TRBJ2-2, the complete variable domain reads DTGVSQNPRHKITKRGQNVTFRCDPISEHNRLYWYRQTLGQGPEFLTYFQNEAQLEKSRLLSDRFSAERPKGSFSTLEIQRTEQGDSAMYLCASTRQGALGEKLFFGEGSRLTVL.

Turning to this clone: The read ends 3 residues shy of where the CDR3 ends; the end is completed using the germline J gene. The rearrangement links TRBV13 to TRBJ1-2; 7 bases are shared with TRBD1. Germline V gene sequence: CDR1 PRHDT, CDR2 FYEKMQ (reference sequence). The length of the CDR3 is 14 residues. CDR3 DNA (partial): TGTGCCAGCAGACCTACCGACAGGGTTGGGGGC. Amino acid sequence: CASRPTDRVGG. From start to end, the CDR3 is CASRPTDRVGGYTF.

As regards this clone: From the germline J gene comes the end of the CDR3, since the read stops 3 residues before it. The rearrangement links TRBV2 to TRBJ1-1; a weak D match, TRBD1 (6 bases). The V end was cut by 2 bases, the J end by 1 base, with 8 bases between. The CDR3 covers 14 residues. CDR1 SNHLY and CDR2 FYNNEI come from the germline V gene. CDR3 amino acids: CASSEQGQNTEAFF. CDR3 DNA, as far as it was read: TGTGCCAGCAGTGAACAGGGACAGAACACTGAA.